These 5 T cell receptor beta chains were all obtained from the same sample, sequenced in a study of persistence of HIV-infected CD4 T cells. These receptors have no known antigen. The libraries were made with immunoSEQ version 4 in survey mode. Generated by immunoSEQ multiplex PCR, the TCRdb table keeps only in-frame clones and is missing some. The sample consists of about 40,000 clones, approximately 80% of them appearing once. The stimulus was lysate of CMV-infected fibroblasts, 9 to 10 ug/mL. Memory cells lacking CD40L and CD69 with high CD45RO were sorted. The sample here was CD4+ T cells sorted from PBMCs after approximately 20-hour stimulation, taken from a patient who received antiretroviral therapy. These receptors came from an adult man with HIV who was CMV-seropositive.

J is TRBJ1-3 and V is TRBV6-5; D may be TRBD1 (5 bases). V was cut by 8 bases and J by 1 base, with 9 bases left in between. The CDR3 spans 13 residues. CDR1 MNHEY and CDR2 SVGAGI come from the germline V gene. The CDR3 DNA reads as TGTGCCAGCCGGGGGTCTTCTGGAAACACCATATATTTT. Its translation is CASRGSSGNTIYF.

This chain connects TRBV19 to TRBJ2-2; the match to TRBD1 covers 7 bases. Germline V gene sequence: CDR1 LNHDA, CDR2 SQIVND (reference sequence). The CDR3 runs 18 residues. The junction had 15 bases not matched to a gene; V was cut back by 3 bases and J by 5 bases. The CDR3 sequence: CASSMDPKQGRGTGELFF. The CDR3 DNA reads as TGTGCCAGTAGTATGGACCCAAAACAGGGGAGAGGGACCGGGGAGCTGTTTTTT.

This clone has a handful of counts. The genes are TRBV7-3 and TRBJ2-7, with D unresolved. The germline V gene has CDR1 SGHTA and CDR2 FQGTGA. The CDR3 is 13 residues long. Trimming left V 5 bases short and J 3 bases short, with 11 bases between. The CDR3 region is CASSPRPDYEQYF. The CDR3 bases are TGTGCCAGCAGCCCCAGACCGGACTACGAGCAGTACTTC.

The V gene is TRBV28, the J gene TRBJ2-7; no clear D gene. Germline CDR1 reads MDHEN; CDR2 reads SYDVKM. The V end lost 4 bases, the J end lost 5 bases, and 9 bases lay between the germline ends. CDR3 length: 12 amino acids. CDR3 DNA: TGTGCCAGCAGTTCGACTTTCCACGAGCAGTACTTC. Translated, it gives CASSSTFHEQYF.

The chain combines TRBV6-6 with TRBJ2-7, with D perhaps TRBD1 (6 bases). This CDR3 comprises 13 residues. Germline V gene lookup returns CDR1 MNHNY and CDR2 SVGAGI (reference sequence). V lost 7 bases, J lost 1 base, and 11 bases lay in between. CDR3 DNA sequence: TGTGCCAGCACGAGACAGGATTCCTACGAGCAGTACTTC. This sequence encodes CASTRQDSYEQYF.